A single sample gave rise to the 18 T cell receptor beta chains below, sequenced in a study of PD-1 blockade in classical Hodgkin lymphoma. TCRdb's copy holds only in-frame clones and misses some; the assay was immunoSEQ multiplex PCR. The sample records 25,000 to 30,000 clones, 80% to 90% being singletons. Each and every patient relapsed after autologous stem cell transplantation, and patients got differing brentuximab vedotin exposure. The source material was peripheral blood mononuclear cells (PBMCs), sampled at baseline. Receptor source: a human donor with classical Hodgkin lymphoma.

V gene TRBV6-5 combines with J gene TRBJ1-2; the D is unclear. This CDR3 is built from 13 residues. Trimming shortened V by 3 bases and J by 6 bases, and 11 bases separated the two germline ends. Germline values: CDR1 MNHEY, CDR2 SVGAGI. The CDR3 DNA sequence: TGTGCCAGCAGTTATAAAGGGATAGATGGCTACACCTTC. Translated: CASSYKGIDGYTF.

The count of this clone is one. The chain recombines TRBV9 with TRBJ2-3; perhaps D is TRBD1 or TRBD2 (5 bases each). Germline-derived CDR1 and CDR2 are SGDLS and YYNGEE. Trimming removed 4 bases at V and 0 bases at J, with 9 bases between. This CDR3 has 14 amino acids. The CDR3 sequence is CASSSRDSTDTQYF. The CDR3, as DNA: TGTGCCAGCAGCTCCCGGGACAGCACAGATACGCAGTATTTT.

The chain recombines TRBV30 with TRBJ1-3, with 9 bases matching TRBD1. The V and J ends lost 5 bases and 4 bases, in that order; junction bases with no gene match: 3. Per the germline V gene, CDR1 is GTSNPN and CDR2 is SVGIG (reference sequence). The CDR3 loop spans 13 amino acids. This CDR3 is CAWDRGYGNTIYF. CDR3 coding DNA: TGTGCCTGGGACAGGGGGTACGGAAACACCATATATTTT.

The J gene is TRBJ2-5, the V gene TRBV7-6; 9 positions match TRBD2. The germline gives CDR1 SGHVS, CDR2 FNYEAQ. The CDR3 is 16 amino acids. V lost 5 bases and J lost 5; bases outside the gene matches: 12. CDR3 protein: CASSPMGAGGTETQYF. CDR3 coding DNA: TGTGCCAGCAGCCCCATGGGAGCGGGGGGTACGGAGACCCAGTACTTC.

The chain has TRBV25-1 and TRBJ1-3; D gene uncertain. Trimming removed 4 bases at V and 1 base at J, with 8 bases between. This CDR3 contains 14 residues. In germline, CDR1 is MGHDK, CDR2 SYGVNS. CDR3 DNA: TGTGCCAGCAGTGTATCTAGGTCTGGAAACACCATATATTTT. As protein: CASSVSRSGNTIYF.

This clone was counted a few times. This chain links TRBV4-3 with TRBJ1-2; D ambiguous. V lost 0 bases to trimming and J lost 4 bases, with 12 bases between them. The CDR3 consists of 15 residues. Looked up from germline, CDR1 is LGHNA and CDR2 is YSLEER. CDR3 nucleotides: TGCGCCAGCAGCCAAGATTACACCCCCTTCTATGGCTACACCTTC. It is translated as CASSQDYTPFYGYTF.

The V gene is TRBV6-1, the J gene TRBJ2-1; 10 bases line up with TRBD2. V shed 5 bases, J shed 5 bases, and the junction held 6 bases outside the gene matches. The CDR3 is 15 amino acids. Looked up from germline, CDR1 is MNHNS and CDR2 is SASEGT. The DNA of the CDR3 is TGTGCCAGCAGTTTTGGCACTAGCGGGGACAATGAGCAGTTCTTC. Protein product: CASSFGTSGDNEQFF.

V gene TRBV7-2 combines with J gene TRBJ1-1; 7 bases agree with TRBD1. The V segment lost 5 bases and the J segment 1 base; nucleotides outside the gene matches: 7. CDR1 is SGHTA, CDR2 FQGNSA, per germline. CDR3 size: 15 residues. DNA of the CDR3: TGTGCCAGCAGCGCGCCGGGACAGAGGAACACTGAAGCTTTCTTT. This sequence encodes CASSAPGQRNTEAFF.

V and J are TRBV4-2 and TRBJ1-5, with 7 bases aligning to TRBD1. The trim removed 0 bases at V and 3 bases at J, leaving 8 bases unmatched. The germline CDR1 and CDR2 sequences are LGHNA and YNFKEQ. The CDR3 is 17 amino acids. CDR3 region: CASSQDWEGANNQPQHF. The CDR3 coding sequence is TGTGCCAGCAGCCAAGATTGGGAGGGGGCGAACAATCAGCCCCAGCATTTT.

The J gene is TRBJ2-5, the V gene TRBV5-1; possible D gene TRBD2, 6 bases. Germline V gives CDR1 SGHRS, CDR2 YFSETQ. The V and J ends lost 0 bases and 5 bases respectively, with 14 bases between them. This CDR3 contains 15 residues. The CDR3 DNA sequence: TGCGCCAGCAGCTTGGCCGGGGAGGCCGTCGAGACCCAGTACTTC. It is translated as CASSLAGEAVETQYF. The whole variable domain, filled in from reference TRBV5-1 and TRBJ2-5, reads KAGVTQTPRYLIKTRGQQVTLSCSPISGHRSVSWYQQTPGQGLQFLFEYFSETQRNKGNFPGRFSGRQFSNSRSEMNVSTLELGDSALYLCASSLAGEAVETQYFGPGTRLLVL.

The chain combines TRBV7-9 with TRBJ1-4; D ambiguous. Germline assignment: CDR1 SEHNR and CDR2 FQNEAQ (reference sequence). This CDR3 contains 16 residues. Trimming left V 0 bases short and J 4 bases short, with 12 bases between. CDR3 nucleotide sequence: TGTGCCAGCAGCTTAGCGAGGTCGGCGGGTAATGAAAAACTGTTTTTT. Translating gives CASSLARSAGNEKLFF.

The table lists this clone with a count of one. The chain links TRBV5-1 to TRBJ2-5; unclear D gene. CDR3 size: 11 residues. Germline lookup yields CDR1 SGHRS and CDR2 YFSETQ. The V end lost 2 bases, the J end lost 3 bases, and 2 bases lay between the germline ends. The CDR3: CASSFKETQYF. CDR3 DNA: TGCGCCAGCAGCTTTAAAGAGACCCAGTACTTC.

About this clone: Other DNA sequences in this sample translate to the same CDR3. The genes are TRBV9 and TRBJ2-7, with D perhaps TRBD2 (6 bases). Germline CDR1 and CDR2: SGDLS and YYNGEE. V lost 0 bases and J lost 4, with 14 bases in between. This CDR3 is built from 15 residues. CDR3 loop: CASSVEMGGSYEQYF. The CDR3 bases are TGTGCCAGCAGCGTAGAAATGGGGGGATCTTACGAGCAGTACTTC.

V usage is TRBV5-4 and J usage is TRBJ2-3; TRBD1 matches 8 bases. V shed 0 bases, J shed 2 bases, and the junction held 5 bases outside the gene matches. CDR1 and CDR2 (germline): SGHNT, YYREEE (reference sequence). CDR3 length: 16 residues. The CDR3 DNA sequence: TGTGCCAGCAGCTTGGGGGGACAGGCTTTCACAGATACGCAGTATTTT. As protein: CASSLGGQAFTDTQYF.

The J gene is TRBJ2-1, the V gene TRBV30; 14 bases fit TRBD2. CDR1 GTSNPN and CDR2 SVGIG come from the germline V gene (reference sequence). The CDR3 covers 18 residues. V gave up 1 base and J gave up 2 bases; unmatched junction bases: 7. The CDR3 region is CAWSGLAGGTVPYNEQFF. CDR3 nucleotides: TGTGCCTGGAGTGGACTAGCGGGGGGGACTGTGCCCTACAATGAGCAGTTCTTC.

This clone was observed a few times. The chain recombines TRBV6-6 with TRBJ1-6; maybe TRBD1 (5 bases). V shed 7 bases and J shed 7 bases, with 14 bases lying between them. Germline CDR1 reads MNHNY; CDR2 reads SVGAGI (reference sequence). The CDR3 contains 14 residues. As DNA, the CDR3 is TGTGCCAGCATCCCCCCGGGGGGAAATTCACCCCTCCACTTT. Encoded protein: CASIPPGGNSPLHF.

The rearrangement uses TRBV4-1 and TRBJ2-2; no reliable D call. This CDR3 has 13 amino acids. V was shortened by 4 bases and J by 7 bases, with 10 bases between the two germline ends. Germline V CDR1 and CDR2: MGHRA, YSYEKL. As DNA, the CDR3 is TGCGCCAGCAGCCCCTGGAGTAGCGGGGAGCTGTTTTTT. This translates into CASSPWSSGELFF.

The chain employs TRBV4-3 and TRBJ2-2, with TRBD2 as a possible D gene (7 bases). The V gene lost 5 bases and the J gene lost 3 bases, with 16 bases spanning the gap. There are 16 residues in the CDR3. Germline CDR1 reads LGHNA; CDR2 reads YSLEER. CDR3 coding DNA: TGCGCCAGCAGCTACCTAACGGGGGGCGACACCGGGGAGCTGTTTTTT. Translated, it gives CASSYLTGGDTGELFF.